This passage covers 32 T cell receptor beta chains from one sample sequenced in a study of T cells after yellow fever vaccination. MiXCR, applied by TCRdb to the 5' RACE reads, yields one record per CDR3 protein. The profile shows about 300,000 distinct CDR3 sequences, around 7% of them singletons. The sequencing here drew on PBMCs, taken about 41 days after the first yellow fever vaccination. The source of these receptors is a man younger than 35 who received the YFV17D yellow fever vaccine.

The chain employs TRBV5-1 and TRBJ2-3; tentative D call: TRBD2 (7 bases). The CDR3 runs 15 residues. The germline V gene has CDR1 SGHRS and CDR2 YFSETQ. V dropped 0 bases and J dropped 4 bases, with 12 bases sitting between them. The CDR3 loop reads CASSLEGGPADTQYF. The CDR3 nucleotides read TGCGCCAGCAGCTTGGAGGGGGGGCCAGCAGATACGCAGTATTTT.

This chain links TRBV20-1 with TRBJ1-1; perhaps TRBD1 as D (6 bases). Trimming pared 2 bases from V and 0 bases from J, leaving 19 bases between. The CDR3 loop spans 17 amino acids. Germline V gene lookup returns CDR1 DFQATT and CDR2 SNEGSKA (reference sequence). The CDR3 DNA is TGCAGTGCTAGATTCCCCGGCAGGGGAAGAGTGAACACTGAAGCTTTCTTT. Its translation: CSARFPGRGRVNTEAFF.

This clonotype has more than one count but fewer than ten. The rearrangement links TRBV7-2 to TRBJ1-2, with 8 positions matching TRBD1. J gave up 7 bases and V 6 bases, and 7 bases lay outside the gene matches. CDR3 length equals 13 residues. The V gene's germline CDR1 is SGHTA and CDR2 FQGNSA. The CDR3 DNA reads TGTGCCAGCAGTTTCAGGGGGCTCGGTGGCTACACCTTC. This encodes CASSFRGLGGYTF.

This clonotype was observed many times. At one end, the junction sequence differs from germline, possibly due to a read error. This sequence joins TRBV5-1 and TRBJ2-5; 7 positions match TRBD1. The germline gives CDR1 SGHRS, CDR2 YFSETQ. This CDR3 is built from 14 residues. This CDR3 reads CASSLGDSQETQYF. CDR3 sequence (DNA): TGTGCCAGCAGCTTGGGGGACAGCCAAGAGACCCAGTACTTC. Supplemented by reference TRBV5-1 and TRBJ2-5, the full variable domain reads KAGVTQTPRYLIKTRGQQVTLSCSPISGHRSVSWYQQTPGQGLQFLFEYFSETQRNKGNFPGRFSGRQFSNSRSEMNVSTLELGDSALYLCASSLGDSQETQYFGPGTRLLVL.

This clonotype was observed at least ten times. The rearrangement uses TRBV7-9 and TRBJ1-4, with 7 bases identical to TRBD1. The CDR3 runs 14 residues. V shed 5 bases and J 6 bases; nucleotides not matched to a gene: 6. The germline V gene encodes CDR1 SEHNR and CDR2 FQNEAQ (reference sequence). Here the CDR3 reads CASSDPGGDEKLFF. The CDR3 DNA reads TGTGCCAGCAGCGACCCAGGGGGGGATGAAAAACTGTTTTTT.

The chain employs TRBV9 and TRBJ2-1, with no clear D. Trimming removed 0 bases from V and 10 bases from J, with 8 bases in between. The CDR3 is 12 residues long. Germline CDR1 reads SGDLS; CDR2 reads YYNGEE. The CDR3 spells CASSVGNSEQFF. CDR3 DNA sequence: TGTGCCAGCAGCGTAGGGAACTCAGAGCAGTTCTTC.

This clonotype was observed a handful of times. J is TRBJ2-2 and V is TRBV6-2 or TRBV6-3; 7 bases align to TRBD1. Trimming removed 7 bases from V and 2 bases from J; junction bases left unmatched: 13. CDR3 length equals 17 residues. Germline CDR1 and CDR2: MNHEY and SVGEGT. This CDR3 is CASTNRGPYTNTGELFF. CDR3 coding DNA: TGTGCCAGCACCAACAGGGGTCCCTACACCAACACCGGGGAGCTGTTTTTT.

This clonotype was counted a few times. This rearrangement joins TRBV10-2 to TRBJ2-1, with 8 bases aligning to TRBD2. The CDR3 covers 15 residues. The germline CDR1 and CDR2 sequences are WSHSY and SAAADI. Trimming took 4 bases from V and 10 from J; bases not matched to a gene: 12. The CDR3 loop is CASSARELAVWEQFF. The CDR3, as DNA: TGCGCCAGCAGTGCCCGGGAACTAGCGGTTTGGGAGCAGTTCTTC.

The genes are TRBV19 and TRBJ2-6; no clear D. The V gene lost 1 base and the J gene lost 1 base, with 8 bases spanning the gap. CDR1 is LNHDA, CDR2 SQIVND, per germline (reference sequence). CDR3 length: 16 amino acids. DNA for the CDR3: TGTGCCAGTAGTATAGTTGGTAGATCTGGGGCCAACGTCCTGACTTTC. Its protein product is CASSIVGRSGANVLTF.

This clonotype was counted ten times or more. The chain uses TRBV9 and TRBJ1-2; 8 bases agree with TRBD1. CDR1 is SGDLS, CDR2 YYNGEE, per germline. This CDR3 comprises 15 residues. Trimming cost V 4 bases and J 1 base; bases outside gene matches: 6. CDR3 residues: CASSQGTGGNYGYTF. The CDR3 nucleotides are TGTGCCAGCAGCCAAGGGACAGGTGGTAACTATGGCTACACCTTC.

This clonotype appeared many times. The J gene is TRBJ1-5, the V gene TRBV4-3; D gene ambiguous. The CDR3 is made up of 13 amino acids. Per the germline V gene, CDR1 is LGHNA and CDR2 is YSLEER. V was cut by 3 bases and J by 4 bases, with 7 bases left in between. The CDR3 is CASSHGENQPQHF. CDR3 bases: TGCGCCAGCAGCCATGGGGAGAATCAGCCCCAGCATTTT.

The chain is built from TRBV25-1 and TRBJ2-5; the match to TRBD1 covers 8 bases. The CDR3 length is 15 residues. Trimming removed 2 bases from V and 5 bases from J; junction bases left unmatched: 7. CDR1 and CDR2 from the germline V gene are MGHDK and SYGVNS. The CDR3: CASSERSGGSETQYF. DNA of the CDR3: TGTGCCAGCAGTGAAAGGTCAGGGGGCTCGGAGACCCAGTACTTC.

This chain uses TRBV6-2 or TRBV6-3 with TRBJ2-3; TRBD2 aligns across 11 bases. Germline CDR1 reads MNHEY; CDR2 reads SVGEGT. This CDR3 is 16 amino acids long. Trimming removed 7 bases from V and 6 bases from J; junction bases left unmatched: 12. The DNA of the CDR3 is TGTGCCAGCATTTATTCGACTAGCGGGGAGAGGGATACGCAGTATTTT. Residues: CASIYSTSGERDTQYF.

The rearrangement links TRBV5-1 to TRBJ2-7; 11 bases line up with TRBD1. In germline, CDR1 is SGHRS, CDR2 YFSETQ. Losses at the gene ends were 0 bases for V and 4 bases for J; bases not matched to a gene: 6. The CDR3 runs to 16 residues. For the CDR3, the DNA is TGCGCCAGCAGCTTGGAAAGGACAGGGGGCGGGTACGAGCAGTACTTC. As protein: CASSLERTGGGYEQYF.

In this sample, this clonotype turned up a few times. The chain recombines TRBV4-2 with TRBJ2-2, with 10 bases fitting TRBD1. The CDR3 runs to 17 residues. Trimming took 3 bases from V and 4 from J; bases not matched to a gene: 8. CDR1 is LGHNA, CDR2 YNFKEQ, per germline. The CDR3 bases are TGTGCCAGCAGCCACTGGGGGGACAGGGGAAGCACCGGGGAGCTGTTTTTT. This translates into CASSHWGDRGSTGELFF.

This clonotype has only a few counts. The chain is built from TRBV20-1 and TRBJ2-2; D perhaps matches TRBD2 (5 bases). The germline gives CDR1 DFQATT, CDR2 SNEGSKA (reference sequence). The germline V and J ends were trimmed by 3 bases and 8 bases, with 28 bases remaining between them. The length of the CDR3 is 18 residues. The CDR3 DNA reads as TGCAGTGCTAGTCCGAAGATAGTGTATCCGAGGGCATCGGGGGAGCTGTTTTTT. Amino acids: CSASPKIVYPRASGELFF.

V gene TRBV4-1 combines with J gene TRBJ1-2, with D tentatively TRBD1 (5 bases). CDR3 length: 15 residues. The germline CDR1 and CDR2 sequences are MGHRA and YSYEKL. Trimming shortened V by 0 bases and J by 7 bases, and 15 bases separated the two germline ends. DNA for the CDR3: TGCGCCAGCAGCCAAGATAGCGCAGGGTTGATTGGCTACACCTTC. Protein: CASSQDSAGLIGYTF.

This clonotype was observed many times. The gene calls are TRBV6-5 and TRBJ2-1; D gene ambiguous. Germline V lookup: CDR1 MNHEY, CDR2 SVGAGI. The V and J ends lost 6 bases and 14 bases respectively, with 17 bases between them. The CDR3 runs to 12 residues. CDR3 sequence (DNA): TGTGCCAGCAGCCCCATCCCCGGGCAGGAGTTCTTC. Its translation is CASSPIPGQEFF.

The genes are TRBV29-1 and TRBJ2-7, with 9 nucleotides matching TRBD1. There are 12 residues in the CDR3. Germline CDR1 SQVTM, CDR2 ANQGSEA. Trimming took 6 bases from V and 5 from J; bases not matched to a gene: 5. CDR3 sequence: CSVPRTGDEQYF. The CDR3 nucleotides are TGCAGCGTACCCAGGACAGGGGACGAGCAGTACTTC.

This chain connects TRBV15 to TRBJ2-2; either TRBD1 or TRBD2 may supply D (5 bases each). V was shortened by 3 bases and J by 4 bases, with 12 bases between the two germline ends. The CDR3 totals 15 residues. Germline V gene data show CDR1 as LNHNV and CDR2 as YYDKDF (reference sequence). The chain's CDR3 is CATSSHRGTTGELFF. The CDR3 bases are TGTGCCACCAGCAGTCACCGGGGCACCACCGGGGAGCTGTTTTTT.

The V call is TRBV19, the J call TRBJ2-1, with TRBD2 matching 12 bases. The CDR3 covers 13 residues. Germline CDR1 is LNHDA and CDR2 is SQIVND (reference sequence). V gave up 8 bases and J gave up 5 bases; unmatched junction bases: 1. DNA for the CDR3: TGTGCCAGTTCTAGCGGGGGGGACAATGAGCAGTTCTTC. As protein: CASSSGGDNEQFF.

V usage is TRBV12-3 or TRBV12-4 and J usage is TRBJ2-3; tentative D call: TRBD2 (7 bases). Trimming stripped 5 bases from V and 2 bases from J, with 17 bases between. CDR3 size: 16 residues. The chain's CDR3 is CASSPAGEGFTDTQYF. The CDR3 nucleotides are TGTGCCAGCAGTCCCGCAGGGGAGGGGTTCACAGATACGCAGTATTTT.

This clonotype was seen a few times. The chain couples TRBV12-3 or TRBV12-4 to TRBJ1-1; D is unresolved. With 2 bases removed from V and 5 bases from J, the gap between germline ends came to 6 bases. The CDR3 loop spans 12 amino acids. The CDR3 is CASSLMMTEAFF. The CDR3 nucleotides are TGTGCCAGCAGTTTAATGATGACTGAAGCTTTCTTT.

The chain employs TRBV6-2 or TRBV6-3 and TRBJ2-2, with D unclear. Trimming took 7 bases from V and 1 from J, leaving 10 bases between them. Germline values: CDR1 MNHEY, CDR2 SVGEGT. The CDR3 is 14 amino acids. The CDR3 sequence is CASTHGQNTGELFF. The CDR3 region has the DNA TGTGCCAGCACCCACGGCCAGAACACCGGGGAGCTGTTTTTT.

CDR3 region: CASSLRWPEAFF. CDR3 bases: TGTGCCAGCAGTTTACGGTGGCCTGAAGCTTTCTTT. J is TRBJ1-1 and V is TRBV12-3 or TRBV12-4; the D is unclear. Trimming removed 2 bases at V and 6 bases at J, with 7 bases between. The CDR3 length is 12 residues.

This clonotype has only a few counts. The V and J genes are TRBV19 and TRBJ1-5, with unresolved D. Germline lookup yields CDR1 LNHDA and CDR2 SQIVND (reference sequence). This CDR3 region has 13 residues. The V and J ends lost 5 bases and 6 bases respectively, with 11 bases between them. The CDR3 reads CASSLLGIQPQHF. CDR3 in DNA: TGTGCCAGTAGTCTGTTGGGGATTCAGCCCCAGCATTTT.

This chain joins TRBV9 and TRBJ2-2; weak D call: TRBD2 (6 bases). Deletions cut 4 bases from V and 3 bases from J, with 13 bases between. CDR3 length: 15 amino acids. The germline V gene encodes CDR1 SGDLS and CDR2 YYNGEE. The DNA for the CDR3 is TGTGCCAGCAGCCCCCTGACTAGGGACACCGGGGAGCTGTTTTTT. This encodes CASSPLTRDTGELFF.

The chain links TRBV11-2 to TRBJ2-7; 7 nucleotides agree with TRBD1. CDR3 size: 13 residues. Per the germline V gene, CDR1 is SGHAT and CDR2 is FQNNGV. Trimming took 7 bases from V and 5 from J; bases not matched to a gene: 8. The CDR3 DNA is TGTGCCAGCACCTTGACAGGGAATGACGAGCAGTACTTC. Its protein product is CASTLTGNDEQYF.

V and J are TRBV10-3 and TRBJ1-5; D might be TRBD1 (5 bases). The CDR3 is made up of 14 amino acids. The germline CDR1 and CDR2 sequences are ENHRY and SYGVKD. V was trimmed by 3 bases and J by 0 bases, leaving 6 bases between them. This chain's CDR3 is CAISDGGSNQPQHF. CDR3 nucleotides: TGTGCCATCAGTGACGGGGGTAGCAATCAGCCCCAGCATTTT.

This clonotype came up a few times. V usage is TRBV20-1 and J usage is TRBJ2-1; D call uncertain. Per the germline V gene, CDR1 is DFQATT and CDR2 is SNEGSKA (reference sequence). V was cut by 3 bases and J by 0 bases, with 9 bases left in between. This CDR3 is 14 amino acids long. The CDR3 DNA follows: TGCAGTGCTAGTCCAAGGAGCTCCTACAATGAGCAGTTCTTC. Protein: CSASPRSSYNEQFF.

This clonotype was counted between two and nine times. This chain joins TRBV4-1 and TRBJ2-3; D possibly corresponds to TRBD2 (7 bases). The ends were cut back, 3 bases at V and 0 bases at J, with 22 bases in the middle. The CDR3 has 19 amino acids. From germline, CDR1 is MGHRA and CDR2 YSYEKL. CDR3 residues: CASSHGGLAEARSTDTQYF. CDR3 bases: TGCGCCAGCAGCCACGGGGGGCTAGCGGAGGCTCGTAGCACAGATACGCAGTATTTT.

As regards this clonotype: Because it lacks the conserved phenylalanine or tryptophan at the end, this CDR3 is likely a read error. This rearrangement joins TRBV7-6 to TRBJ1-1; D remains ambiguous. The CDR3 totals 13 residues. The germline V gene encodes CDR1 SGHVS and CDR2 FNYEAQ. The germline V and J ends were trimmed by 5 bases and 0 bases, with 7 bases remaining between them. In DNA form, the CDR3 reads TGTGCCAGCAGCCAAGACCTGAACACTGAAGCTTTCTGT. Amino acid sequence: CASSQDLNTEAFC.